The clone carrying this T cell receptor (beta chain) was seen ten or more times. This specimen belongs to a study of T cells in Graves' hyperthyroidism and ophthalmopathy. The CDR3 sequence is 15 residues long. Trimming took 5 bases from V and 10 from J, leaving 21 bases between them. Amplified regions were TCR beta CDR3 sequences from RNA transcripts. The HTBI primer set drove a first-round RT-PCR of the TCR CDR3. One entry per CDR3 protein, called by TCRdb with MiXCR from the multiplex PCR reads. The table has more than 550,000 distinct CDR3 sequences, over 15% seen once; the top ten hold about a sixth.

The sample comprised blood. The receptor comes from a woman aged 50 to 60 with Graves' hyperthyroidism that later progressed to Graves' ophthalmopathy. The chain employs TRBV12-3 or TRBV12-4 and TRBJ1-5, with D unresolved. This chain's CDR3 is CASSLWGGSFQPQHF. CDR3 sequence (DNA): TGTGCCAGCAGTCTTTGGGGAGGCAGCTTTCAACCCCAGCATTTT.